This T cell receptor beta chain was captured by sequencing in a study of T cell repertoires in cytomegalovirus infection. In the study overall: CMV infection together with matching HLA type was indicated by public TCR beta signatures. Findings and limits, study-wide: Individuals carrying CMV plus the relevant HLA were identified by cumulative frequency of public TCR beta families. HLA-C-restricted CMV-specific TCR beta clonotypes prevailed in the ex vivo response.

This clonotype was seen at least ten times. Its target is not known. MiXCR was run by TCRdb on the reads, yielding one entry per CDR3 protein. The table includes 400,000 or so distinct CDR3 sequences, 15% to 20% detected once. The source material was PBMCs. The TCR was taken from a human donor in good health (CMV status not recorded). Some clones in this sample may be carry-over from other donors' samples.

CDR3 bases: TGTGCCAGCGGCAGGGGTTGGGAAACTAATGAAAAACTGTTTTTT. Encoded protein: CASGRGWETNEKLFF. This rearrangement joins TRBV27 to TRBJ1-4; D possibly corresponds to TRBD1 (6 bases). The CDR3 runs to 15 residues. In germline, CDR1 is MNHEY, CDR2 SMNVEV (reference sequence). V gave up 8 bases and J gave up 1 base, with 14 bases separating them.